Reported below is one T cell receptor beta chain. Per germline, CDR1 LNHDA and CDR2 SQIVND (reference sequence). The germline V and J ends were trimmed by 11 bases and 1 base, with 14 bases remaining between them. CDR3 length: 14 residues. The authors' processing: Amplified reference gene primers provided the basis for estimating nucleated cell counts. The protocol was immunoSEQ multiplex PCR, while the TCRdb copy is restricted to in-frame clones and leaves out a portion. That table gives V, J and clone size, and the DNA gave D and trimming. The table has 100,000 or so clones, 75% to 90% seen once. This sample stems from a study of blood T cell repertoires in COVID-19. For the study at large: The United States, Italy and Spain supplied acute and convalescent COVID-19 samples. In each case, the material was cDNA or gDNA derived from T cells, B-cell-depleted T cells, or PBMCs.

The chain links TRBV19 to TRBJ2-2, with D possibly matching TRBD2 (6 bases). The sequence was obtained from a man in his 60s with acute or convalescent COVID-19. The sequenced sample consisted of peripheral blood. CDR3 sequence reads: CACRVAVNTGELFF. The CDR3 DNA reads as TGTGCCTGCCGAGTAGCGGTGAACACCGGGGAGCTGTTTTTT. The full variable domain, in which reference TRBV19 and TRBJ2-2 provide the parts outside the CDR3, is DGGITQSPKYLFRKEGQNVTLSCEQNLNHDAMYWYRQDPGQGLRLIYYSQIVNDFQKGDIAEGYSVSREKKESFPLTVTSAQKNPTAFYLCACRVAVNTGELFFGEGSRLTVL.